The present TCR beta chain was sequenced within a study of blood T cells in healthy people across ages. Study conclusions and caveats: The fall in TCR beta diversity per million T cells was roughly linear with age.

A J-beta primer mix and a sample-barcoded 5' primer were used in a second PCR of roughly 7 to 12 cycles. One entry per CDR3 protein results from TCRdb running MiXCR on the 5' RACE reads. The sample comprises 600,000 to 1,000,000 distinct CDR3 sequences, roughly 25% of which are singletons, and under 4.5% rests with the top ten. Remarks on this clonotype: What it binds is unknown.

V was cut by 0 bases and J by 3 bases, with 8 bases left in between. Germline loops: CDR1 SEHNR, CDR2 FQNEAQ (reference sequence). The CDR3 is 14 amino acids. All donors came from Russia, were Caucasian and healthy, and spanned ages about 6 to 100. This sample also appeared in a second study, on T cells of mothers and their children. That source adds: The extracted RNA was employed in its entirety for cDNA synthesis, at around 1.4 ug per 15 ul. Related and unrelated pairs show TCR recombination output that thymic selection shapes similarly.

Material: blood. The chain couples TRBV7-9 to TRBJ2-5, with D tentatively TRBD2 (5 bases). The clonotype originates from a boy between 10 and 17 years old in good health. The CDR3 loop is CASSLAVTKETQYF. The CDR3 DNA reads as TGTGCCAGCAGCTTAGCCGTGACTAAAGAGACCCAGTACTTC.